This TCR beta chain was captured in a study of T-cell reconstitution after alpha-beta-depleted transplantation in children. A library of TCRbeta sequences, prepared with unique molecular identifiers, was generated. MiXCR, applied by TCRdb to the PCR reads, yields one record per CDR3 protein. Of hundreds of thousands of distinct CDR3 sequences listed, about 11% are singletons. This clonotype was observed a handful of times. Trimming took off 6 bases at V and 0 bases at J, with 18 bases between the two ends. CDR1 and CDR2 (germline): GTSNPN, SVGIG (reference sequence). The CDR3 runs to 16 residues. The clonotype originates from a human donor who donated a stem cell graft to a child with acute myeloid leukemia. Sequences were derived from PBMCs from the stem cell graft donor, sampled from the stem cell graft. The V call is TRBV30, the J call TRBJ1-3, with D uncertain. The CDR3 reads CACWEVGSFSGNTIYF. In DNA form, the CDR3 reads TGTGCCTGCTGGGAAGTAGGAAGCTTCTCTGGAAACACCATATATTTT.